This record covers a single TCR beta chain. Its antigen has not been determined. Per-nucleotide qualities are absent, and no much larger clonotype sits a single base away. Healthy HIV-negative adults with no recently reported acute infections or vaccinations were included as donors. Every donor was a Caucasian adult living in Nashville, Tennessee, USA. CD4+ T cells were enriched by magnetic negative selection; naive cells were then positively selected on CD45RA, and the negative fraction formed the memory subset. Blood was collected by leukapheresis, and PBMCs were isolated by Ficoll-Histopaque density gradient centrifugation and then cryopreserved in liquid nitrogen vapor phase. Purity and quantity of every magnetically sorted T cell population were checked by analytical flow cytometry. Each sorted fraction had its genomic DNA isolated and then quantified by UV absorbance on a Nanodrop 2000c. Using the deep immunoSEQ assay, multiplex PCR amplified TCR CDR3 regions from genomic DNA. Genomic DNA extracted from each cell subset was distributed evenly over all wells of several immunoSEQ 96-well plates, and each plate served as one replicate. Each replicate PCR for sorted subsets received 200 ng genomic DNA, equal to tens of thousands of T cell genomes. Purified libraries were quantified with a Qubit 3.0 fluorometer, sized on a Bioanalyzer 2100, and re-quantified with the KAPA Library Quantification kit. Each immunoSEQ 96-well plate was sequenced on its own single-read 150-cycle Illumina NextSeq 550 flow cell. The original pipeline was this. Because the immunoSEQ output included only junctional sequences and no quality scores, the filtering could not be the same as the filtering used for full-length reads. Sequences were annotated with PyIR, a Python wrapper for IgBLAST v1.9, and V/J genes and CDR3 were assigned using IMGT germline references. Reads were filtered out if the reads had weak V/J assignments (E-value above 1e-6), no CDR3, stop codons, out-of-frame junctions, or ambiguous translated residues. V3J clonotypes were defined by identical inferred V gene, J gene, and CDR3 amino acid sequence. The percentage overlap between two repertoires was calculated by dividing the number of shared unique clonotypes by the size of the smaller repertoire. Repertoire richness was assessed with RTK rarefaction, the Chao1 estimator, and Recon v2.1 estimates of unobserved clonotypes. For all TCRbeta clonotypes obtained by the gDNA method from several donors, generation probabilities were computed with OLGA. TCRdb took this table from immuneACCESS and kept in-frame rearrangements with V and J called. Such tables lack part of the clones; where checked against another copy, unresolved V genes explain under half of the gap, and the rest is unexplained. V, J and clone size are those of that table, while D and trimming were read from the DNA. The sample profile shows 2 million to 2.5 million clones; roughly 92% of them were found once. Clones ranked in the top ten supply approximately 0.4% of the sample.

This specimen belongs to a study of shared clonotypes between healthy human individuals (dated by TCRdb to 2018 to 2020). Notes on the research overall: A couple of women and three men aged 18 to 49 years were included in the cohort. Between about 0.9 and 10 billion PBMCs per donor were obtained by leukapheresis. Different laboratories and diverse techniques were used to prepare libraries and sequence TCR repertoires, to increase sequencing depth and limit assay-specific biases. For each donor, three plates each were used for CD4 naive and CD4 memory, two plates were used for CD8 naive, and one plate was used for CD8 memory. To estimate repertoire size and how much clonotypes are shared between individuals, the study performed deep sequencing of blood TCR repertoires from a handful of healthy adults. General conclusions and limits of the study: The small number of donors limited the genetic and exposure-history diversity represented. Naive subsets generally had larger estimated clonotype richness than memory subsets. About 5% of naive CD4, roughly 3.6% of naive CD8, 2.3% of memory CD4, and less than 0.45% of memory CD8 clonotypes were shared across several donors. Compared with non-shared clonotypes, clonotypes shared by all four sorted-subset donors had higher generation probabilities. Rarefaction of sorted-subset datasets indicated incomplete sequencing despite the large sequencing depth. Sampling was restricted to blood, and TCR repertoires in tissues likely differ from the TCR repertoires found in blood. Pairwise subsampling led to the expectation that sequencing depth would affect the degree of clonotype sharing among donors.

This clonotype originated in a man aged 18 to 30 in good health. Some clones in this sample may be carry-over from other donors' samples. Input material: naive CD4+ T cells from PBMCs. The cell subset or site label, read with the paper, signifies: CD45RA+ positively selected.

The nucleotide sequence reads TGCGCCAGCAGCAGTTATGGGGGGAATGAAAAACTGTTTTTT. Translated, it reads CASSSYGGNEKLFF. This sequence uses TRBV5-1 and TRBJ1-4; tentative D gene TRBD1, with 5 bases matching. Its CDR3 holds 14 amino acids, cysteine through phenylalanine. Of all the DNA, just the CDR3 is kept, 42 bases in frame from base 1. Via the germline V gene, CDR1 is SGHRS and CDR2 YFSETQ. V is pared back by 4 bases and J by 5 bases, with 12 bases lying between the germline termini.